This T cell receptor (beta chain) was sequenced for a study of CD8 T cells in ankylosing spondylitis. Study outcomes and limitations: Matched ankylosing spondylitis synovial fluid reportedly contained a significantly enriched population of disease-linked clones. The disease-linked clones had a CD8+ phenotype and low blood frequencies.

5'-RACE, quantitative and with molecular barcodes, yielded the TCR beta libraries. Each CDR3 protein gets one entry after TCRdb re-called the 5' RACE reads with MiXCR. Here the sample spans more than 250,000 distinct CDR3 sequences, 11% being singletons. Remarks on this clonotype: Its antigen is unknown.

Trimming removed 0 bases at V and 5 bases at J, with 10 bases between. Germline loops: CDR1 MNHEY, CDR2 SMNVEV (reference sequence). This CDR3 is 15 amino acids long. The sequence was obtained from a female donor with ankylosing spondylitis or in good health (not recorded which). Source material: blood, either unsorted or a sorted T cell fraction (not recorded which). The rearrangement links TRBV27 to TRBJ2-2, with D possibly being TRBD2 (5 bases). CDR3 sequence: CASSLSLTGTGELFF. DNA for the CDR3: TGTGCCAGCAGTTTATCCCTAACGGGGACCGGGGAGCTGTTTTTT.